Included here is one T cell receptor (beta chain) sequence, with context. Authors' methods: It was from reference gene primer amplification that nucleated cell counts were estimated. Clones were sequenced by immunoSEQ multiplex PCR, and TCRdb holds only the in-frame ones, with some missing. V and J calls and clone size are copied from that table; D and trimming were computed from the DNA. The sample contains 190,000 or so clones, about 83% of which appear only once. This sample is part of a study of blood T cell repertoires in COVID-19. In the study overall: The United States, Italy and Spain were the sources of the acute and convalescent COVID-19 samples. From T cells, B-cell-depleted T cells, or PBMCs came the material, which was cDNA or gDNA.

Sequencing was done on a sample of peripheral blood. The TCR comes from a woman aged 18-29 years who had recovered from COVID-19.

Here the CDR3 reads CAIKAVSDSNGYTF. In nucleotides, the CDR3 is TGTGCCATCAAGGCGGTCAGTGACAGTAATGGCTACACCTTC. V and J are TRBV10-3 and TRBJ1-2, with a possible D match to TRBD1 (5 bases). There are 14 residues in the CDR3. The V gene's germline CDR1 is ENHRY and CDR2 SYGVKD. The ends were cut back, 7 bases at V and 6 bases at J, with 18 bases in the middle.